The table lists the clone carrying this T cell receptor (beta chain) with many counts. What it binds is unknown. This entry is derived from a study of metastatic and nonmetastatic thyroid tumors. Findings and limits, study-wide: Relative to benign nodules, malignant thyroid tumors were reportedly characterized by significantly elevated TCR beta diversity in blood and tumor.

No treatment of any kind had been given to any patient before thyroid surgery. Per the study methods: To classify distant metastasis in papillary thyroid cancer, a model was built from CDR3 differences across clinicopathological groups. TCRdb re-clonotyped the PCR reads via MiXCR. TCRdb's processing, not the authors' own work, is the source of the V and J calls. This sample carries about 39,000 clones, approximately 20% of them seen once, and the ten largest clones take roughly 13%. CDR1 SNHLY and CDR2 FYNNEI come from the germline V gene. Trimming left V 6 bases short and J 2 bases short, with 5 bases between. There are 11 residues in the CDR3.

Sequencing used tumor tissue. This clonotype originated in a female donor with papillary thyroid cancer or a benign thyroid nodule (not recorded which). Some clones in this sample may be carry-over from other donors' samples. This chain joins TRBV2 and TRBJ2-7; D ambiguous. The CDR3 nucleotides are TGTGCCAGCAGCCGAGCCTACGAGCAGTACTTC. Residues: CASSRAYEQYF.